Reported below is one T cell receptor beta chain. Clones were sequenced by immunoSEQ multiplex PCR, and TCRdb holds only the in-frame ones, with some missing. This repertoire shows tens of thousands of clones, 75% to 85% found once; its top ten account for 14%. V lost 3 bases to trimming and J lost 7 bases, with 7 bases between them. In germline, CDR1 is SGHTA, CDR2 FQGNSA. The CDR3 has 13 amino acids. These data originate in a study of blood T cell repertoires in COVID-19. The V gene is TRBV7-2, the J gene TRBJ1-6, with a tentative D call TRBD1 (5 bases). The specimen sequenced was peripheral blood. The receptor was isolated from a human donor with acute or convalescent COVID-19. The donor label of this sample is uncertain. CDR3 in DNA: TGTGCCAGCAGCTTCCAGGGAAATTCACCCCTCCACTTT. The encoded protein is CASSFQGNSPLHF.